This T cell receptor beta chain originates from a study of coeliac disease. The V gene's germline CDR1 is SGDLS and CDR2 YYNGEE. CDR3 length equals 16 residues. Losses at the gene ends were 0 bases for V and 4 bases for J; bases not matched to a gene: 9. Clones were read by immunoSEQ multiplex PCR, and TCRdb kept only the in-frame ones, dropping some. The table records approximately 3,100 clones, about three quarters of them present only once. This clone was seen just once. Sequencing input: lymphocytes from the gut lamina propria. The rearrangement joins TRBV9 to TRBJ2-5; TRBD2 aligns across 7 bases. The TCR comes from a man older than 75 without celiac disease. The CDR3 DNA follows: TGTGCCAGCAGCGTAGAATCTGGGACTACGGGAGAGACCCAGTACTTC. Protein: CASSVESGTTGETQYF.